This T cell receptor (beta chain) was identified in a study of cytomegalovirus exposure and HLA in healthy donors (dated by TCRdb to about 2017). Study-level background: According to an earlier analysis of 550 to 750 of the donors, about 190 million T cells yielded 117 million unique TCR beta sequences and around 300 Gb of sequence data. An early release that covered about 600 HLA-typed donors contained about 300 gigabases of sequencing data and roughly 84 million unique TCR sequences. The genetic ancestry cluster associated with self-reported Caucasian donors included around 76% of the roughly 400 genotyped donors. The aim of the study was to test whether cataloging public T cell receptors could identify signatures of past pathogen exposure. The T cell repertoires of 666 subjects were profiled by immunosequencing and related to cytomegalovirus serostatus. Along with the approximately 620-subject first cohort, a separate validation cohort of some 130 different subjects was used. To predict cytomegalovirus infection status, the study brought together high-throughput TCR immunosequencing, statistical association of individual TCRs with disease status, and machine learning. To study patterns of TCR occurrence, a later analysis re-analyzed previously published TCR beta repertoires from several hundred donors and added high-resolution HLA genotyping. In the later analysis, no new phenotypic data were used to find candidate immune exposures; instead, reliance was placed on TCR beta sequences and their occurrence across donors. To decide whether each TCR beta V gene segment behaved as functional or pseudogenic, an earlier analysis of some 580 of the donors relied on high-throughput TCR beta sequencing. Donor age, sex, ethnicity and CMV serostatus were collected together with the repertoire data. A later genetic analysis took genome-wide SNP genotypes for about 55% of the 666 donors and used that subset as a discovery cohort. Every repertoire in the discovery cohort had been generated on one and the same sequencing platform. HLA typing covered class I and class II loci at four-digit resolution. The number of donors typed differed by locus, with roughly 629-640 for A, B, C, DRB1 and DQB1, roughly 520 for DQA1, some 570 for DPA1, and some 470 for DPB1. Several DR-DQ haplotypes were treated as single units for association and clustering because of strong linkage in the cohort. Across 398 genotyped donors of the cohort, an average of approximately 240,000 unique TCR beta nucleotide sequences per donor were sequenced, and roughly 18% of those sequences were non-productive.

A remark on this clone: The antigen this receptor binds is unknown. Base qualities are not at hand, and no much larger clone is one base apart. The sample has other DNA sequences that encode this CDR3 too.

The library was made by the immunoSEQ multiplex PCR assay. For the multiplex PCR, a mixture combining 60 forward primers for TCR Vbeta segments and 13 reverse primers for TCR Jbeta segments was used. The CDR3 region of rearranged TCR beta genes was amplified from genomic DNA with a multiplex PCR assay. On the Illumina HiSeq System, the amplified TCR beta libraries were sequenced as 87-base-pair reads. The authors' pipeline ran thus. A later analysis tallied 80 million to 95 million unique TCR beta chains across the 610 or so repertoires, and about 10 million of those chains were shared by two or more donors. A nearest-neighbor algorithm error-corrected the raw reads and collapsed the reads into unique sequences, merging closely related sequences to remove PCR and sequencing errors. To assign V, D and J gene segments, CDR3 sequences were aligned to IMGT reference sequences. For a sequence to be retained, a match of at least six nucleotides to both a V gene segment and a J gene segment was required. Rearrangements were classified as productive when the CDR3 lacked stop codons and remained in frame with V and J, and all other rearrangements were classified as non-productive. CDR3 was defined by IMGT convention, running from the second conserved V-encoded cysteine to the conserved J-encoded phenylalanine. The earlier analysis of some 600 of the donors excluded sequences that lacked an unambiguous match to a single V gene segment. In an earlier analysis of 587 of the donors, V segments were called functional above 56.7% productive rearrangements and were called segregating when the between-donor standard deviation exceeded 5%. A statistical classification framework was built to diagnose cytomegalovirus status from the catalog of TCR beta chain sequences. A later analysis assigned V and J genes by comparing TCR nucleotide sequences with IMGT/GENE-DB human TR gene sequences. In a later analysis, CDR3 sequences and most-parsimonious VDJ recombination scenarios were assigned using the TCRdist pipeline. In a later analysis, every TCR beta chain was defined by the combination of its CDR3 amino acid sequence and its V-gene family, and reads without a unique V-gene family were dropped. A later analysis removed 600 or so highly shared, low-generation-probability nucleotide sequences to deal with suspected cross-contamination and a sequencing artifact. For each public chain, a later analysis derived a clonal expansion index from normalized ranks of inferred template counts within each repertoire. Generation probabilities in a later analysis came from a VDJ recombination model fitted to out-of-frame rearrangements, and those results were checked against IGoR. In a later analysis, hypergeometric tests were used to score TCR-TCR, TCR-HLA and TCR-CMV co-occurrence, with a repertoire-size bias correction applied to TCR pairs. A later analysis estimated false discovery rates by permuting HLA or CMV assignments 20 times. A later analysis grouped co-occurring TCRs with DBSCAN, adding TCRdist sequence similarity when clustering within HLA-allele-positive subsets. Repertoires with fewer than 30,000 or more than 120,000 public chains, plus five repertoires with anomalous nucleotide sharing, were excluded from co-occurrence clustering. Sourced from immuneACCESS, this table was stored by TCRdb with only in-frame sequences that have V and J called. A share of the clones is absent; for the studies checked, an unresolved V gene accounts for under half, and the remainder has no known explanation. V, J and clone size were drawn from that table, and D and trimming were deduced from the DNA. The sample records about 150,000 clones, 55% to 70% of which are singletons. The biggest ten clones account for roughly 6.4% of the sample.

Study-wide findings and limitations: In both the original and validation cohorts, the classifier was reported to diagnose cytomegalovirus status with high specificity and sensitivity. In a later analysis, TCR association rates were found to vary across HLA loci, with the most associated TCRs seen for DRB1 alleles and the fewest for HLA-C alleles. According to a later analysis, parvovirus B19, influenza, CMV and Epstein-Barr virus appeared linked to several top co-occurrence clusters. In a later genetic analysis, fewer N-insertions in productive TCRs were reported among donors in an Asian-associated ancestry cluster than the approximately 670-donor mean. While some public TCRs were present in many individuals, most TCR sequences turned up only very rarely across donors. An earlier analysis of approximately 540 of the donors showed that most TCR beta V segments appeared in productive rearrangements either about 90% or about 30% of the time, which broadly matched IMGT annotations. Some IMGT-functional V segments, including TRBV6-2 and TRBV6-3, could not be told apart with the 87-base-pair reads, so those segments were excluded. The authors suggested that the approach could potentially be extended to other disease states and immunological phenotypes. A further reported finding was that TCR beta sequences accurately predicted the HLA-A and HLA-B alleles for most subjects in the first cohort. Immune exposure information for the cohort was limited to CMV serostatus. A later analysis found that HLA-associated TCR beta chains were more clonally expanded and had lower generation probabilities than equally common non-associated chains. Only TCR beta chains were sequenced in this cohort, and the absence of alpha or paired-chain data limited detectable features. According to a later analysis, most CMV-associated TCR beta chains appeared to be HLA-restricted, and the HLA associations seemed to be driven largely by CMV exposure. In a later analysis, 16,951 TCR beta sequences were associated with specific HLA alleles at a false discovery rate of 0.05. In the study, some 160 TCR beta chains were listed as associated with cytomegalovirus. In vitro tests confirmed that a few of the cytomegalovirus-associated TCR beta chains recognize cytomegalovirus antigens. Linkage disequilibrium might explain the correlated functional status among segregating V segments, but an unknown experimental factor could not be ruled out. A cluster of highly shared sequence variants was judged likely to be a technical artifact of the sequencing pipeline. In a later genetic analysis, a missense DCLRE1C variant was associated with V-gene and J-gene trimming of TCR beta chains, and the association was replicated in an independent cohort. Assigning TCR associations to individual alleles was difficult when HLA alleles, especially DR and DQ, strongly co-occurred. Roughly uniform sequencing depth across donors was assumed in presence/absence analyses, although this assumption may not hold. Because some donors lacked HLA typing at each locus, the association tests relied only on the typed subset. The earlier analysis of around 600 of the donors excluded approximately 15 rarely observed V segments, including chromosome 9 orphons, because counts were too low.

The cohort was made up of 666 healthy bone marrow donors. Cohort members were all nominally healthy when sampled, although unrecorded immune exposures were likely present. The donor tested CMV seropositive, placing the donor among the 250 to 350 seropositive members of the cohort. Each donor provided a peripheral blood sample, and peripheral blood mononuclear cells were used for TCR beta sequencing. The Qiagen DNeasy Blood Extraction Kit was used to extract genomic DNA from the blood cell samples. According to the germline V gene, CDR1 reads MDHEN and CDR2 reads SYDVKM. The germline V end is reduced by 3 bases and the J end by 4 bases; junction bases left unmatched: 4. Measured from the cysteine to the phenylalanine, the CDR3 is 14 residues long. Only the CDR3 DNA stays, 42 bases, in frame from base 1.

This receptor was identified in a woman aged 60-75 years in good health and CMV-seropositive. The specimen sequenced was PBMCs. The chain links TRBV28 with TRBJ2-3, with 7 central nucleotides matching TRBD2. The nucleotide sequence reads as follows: TGTGCCAGCAGTTTGGCGGGAGCCGCAGATACGCAGTATTTT. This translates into CASSLAGAADTQYF.